A single TCR beta chain is shown here with its context. The antigen is undetermined. Rearranged V-D-J TRB sequences were amplified with a mixed TRB-A/B primer pool. MiXCR, applied by TCRdb to the multiplex PCR reads, yields one record per CDR3 protein. Of roughly 4,500 distinct CDR3 sequences in the sample, about 40% are singletons; the top ten hold around two thirds. Amplification of TCR beta used genomic DNA extracted from peripheral blood. Germline CDR1 and CDR2: MNHNS and SASEGT. This CDR3 region has 23 residues. With 0 bases clipped from V and 5 bases from J, the junction kept 26 bases outside the gene matches. This sample is part of a study of T cell repertoires in aging, cancer and after chemotherapy. Study background: Six age groups, ranging from 30 or younger to 70 or older, included the donors. The whole study produced a dataset of about 8.8 million TCR reads.

Study findings and constraints: Rebound thymic output was suggested by rising median generation probability during chemotherapy in each cancer cohort.

The V and J genes are TRBV6-1 and TRBJ2-3; 10 positions agree with TRBD2. The receptor was isolated from a human donor with a solid tumor. Sequencing used blood. In nucleotides, the CDR3 is TGTGCCAGCAGTGAAGCGCAAACTTCAGGGGGTACTAGCGGGGCAAGACCCATAGATACGCAGTATTTT. It is translated as CASSEAQTSGGTSGARPIDTQYF.